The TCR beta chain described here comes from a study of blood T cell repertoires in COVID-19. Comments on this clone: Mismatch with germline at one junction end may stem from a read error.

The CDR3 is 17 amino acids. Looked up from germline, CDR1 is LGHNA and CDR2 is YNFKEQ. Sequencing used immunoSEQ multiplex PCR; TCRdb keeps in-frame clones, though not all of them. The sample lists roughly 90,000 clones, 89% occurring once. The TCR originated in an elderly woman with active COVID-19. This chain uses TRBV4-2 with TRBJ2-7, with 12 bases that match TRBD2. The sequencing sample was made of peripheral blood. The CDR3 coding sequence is TGTGCCAGCAGCCAAGATGGGGGACTAGCGGGCCTCCTGGGTCTAAGCTTC. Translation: CASSQDGGLAGLLGLSF.